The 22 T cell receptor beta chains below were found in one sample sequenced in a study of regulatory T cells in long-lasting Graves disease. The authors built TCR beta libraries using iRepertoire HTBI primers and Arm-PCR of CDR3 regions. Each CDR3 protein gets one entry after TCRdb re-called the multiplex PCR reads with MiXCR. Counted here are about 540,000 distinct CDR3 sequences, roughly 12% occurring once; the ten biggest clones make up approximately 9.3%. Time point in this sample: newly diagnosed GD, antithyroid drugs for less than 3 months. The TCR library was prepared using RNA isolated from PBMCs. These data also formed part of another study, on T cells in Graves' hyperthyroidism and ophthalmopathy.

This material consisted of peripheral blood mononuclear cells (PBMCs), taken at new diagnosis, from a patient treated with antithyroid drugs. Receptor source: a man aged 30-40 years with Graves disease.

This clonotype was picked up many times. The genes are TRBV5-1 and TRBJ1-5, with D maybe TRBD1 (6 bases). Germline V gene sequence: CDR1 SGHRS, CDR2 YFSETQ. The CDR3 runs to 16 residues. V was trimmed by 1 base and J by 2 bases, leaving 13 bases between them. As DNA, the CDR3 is TGCGCCAGCAGCTTGAGGGGGGCCGATGGCAATCAGCCCCAGCATTTT. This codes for CASSLRGADGNQPQHF.

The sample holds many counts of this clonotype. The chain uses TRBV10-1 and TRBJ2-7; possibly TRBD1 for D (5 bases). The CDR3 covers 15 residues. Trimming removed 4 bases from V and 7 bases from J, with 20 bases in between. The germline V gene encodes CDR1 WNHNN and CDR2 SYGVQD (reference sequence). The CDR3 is CASSADRLPTWEQYF. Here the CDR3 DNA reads TGCGCCAGCAGTGCCGACAGATTACCTACTTGGGAGCAGTACTTC.

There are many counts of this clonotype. The CDR3 region is CASSPLGGATF. The CDR3 coding sequence is TGTGCCAGCAGTCCCCTCGGGGGCGCCACCTTC. The rearrangement links TRBV12-3 or TRBV12-4 to TRBJ1-2, with a tentative D call TRBD1 (6 bases). Trimming shortened V by 5 bases and J by 13 bases, and 14 bases separated the two germline ends. This CDR3 is built from 11 residues.

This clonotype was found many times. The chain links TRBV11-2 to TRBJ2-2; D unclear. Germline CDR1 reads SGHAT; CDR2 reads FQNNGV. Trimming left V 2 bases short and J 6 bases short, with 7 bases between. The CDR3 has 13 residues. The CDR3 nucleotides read TGTGCCAGCAGCTTAATAGTTGCCGGGGAGCTGTTTTTT. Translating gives CASSLIVAGELFF.

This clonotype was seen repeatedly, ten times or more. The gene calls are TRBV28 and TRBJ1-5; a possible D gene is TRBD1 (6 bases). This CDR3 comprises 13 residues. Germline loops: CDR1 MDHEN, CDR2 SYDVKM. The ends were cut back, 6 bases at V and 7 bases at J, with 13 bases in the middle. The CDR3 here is CASRTGWEQPQHF. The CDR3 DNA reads TGTGCCAGCAGAACAGGGTGGGAGCAGCCCCAGCATTTT.

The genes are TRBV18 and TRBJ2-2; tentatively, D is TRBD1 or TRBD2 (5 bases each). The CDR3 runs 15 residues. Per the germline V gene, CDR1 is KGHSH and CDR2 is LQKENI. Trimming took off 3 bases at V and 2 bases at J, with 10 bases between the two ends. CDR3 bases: TGTGCCAGCTCACCCACGGGGCCTAACACCGGGGAGCTGTTTTTT. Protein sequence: CASSPTGPNTGELFF.

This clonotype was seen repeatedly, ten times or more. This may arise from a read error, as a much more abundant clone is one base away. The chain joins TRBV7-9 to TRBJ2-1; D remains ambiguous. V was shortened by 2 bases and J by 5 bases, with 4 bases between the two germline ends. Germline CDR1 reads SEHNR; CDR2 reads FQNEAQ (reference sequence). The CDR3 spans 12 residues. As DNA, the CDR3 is TGTGCCAGCAGCTTAATCGACAATGAGCAGTTCTTC. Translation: CASSLIDNEQFF.

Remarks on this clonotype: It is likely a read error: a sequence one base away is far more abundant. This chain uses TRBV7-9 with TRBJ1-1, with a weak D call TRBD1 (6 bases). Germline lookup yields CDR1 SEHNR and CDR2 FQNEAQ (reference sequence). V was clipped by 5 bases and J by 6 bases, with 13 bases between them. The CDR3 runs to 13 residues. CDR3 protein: CASSPQGLSEAFF. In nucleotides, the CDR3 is TGTGCCAGCAGCCCACAGGGACTCTCTGAAGCTTTCTTT.

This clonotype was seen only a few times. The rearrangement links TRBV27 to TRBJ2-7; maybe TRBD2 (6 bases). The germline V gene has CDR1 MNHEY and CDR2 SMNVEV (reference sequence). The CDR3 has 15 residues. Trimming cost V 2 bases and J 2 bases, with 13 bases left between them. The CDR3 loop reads CASSLGGGYPYEQYF. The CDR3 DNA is TGTGCCAGCAGTTTAGGTGGGGGGTACCCCTACGAGCAGTACTTC.

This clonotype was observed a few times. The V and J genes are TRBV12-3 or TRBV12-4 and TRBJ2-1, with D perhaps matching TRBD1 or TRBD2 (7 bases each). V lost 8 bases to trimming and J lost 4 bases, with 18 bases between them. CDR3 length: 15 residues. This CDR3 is CASEGGRGGYNEQFF. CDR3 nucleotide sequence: TGTGCCAGCGAGGGGGGCAGGGGGGGATACAATGAGCAGTTCTTC.

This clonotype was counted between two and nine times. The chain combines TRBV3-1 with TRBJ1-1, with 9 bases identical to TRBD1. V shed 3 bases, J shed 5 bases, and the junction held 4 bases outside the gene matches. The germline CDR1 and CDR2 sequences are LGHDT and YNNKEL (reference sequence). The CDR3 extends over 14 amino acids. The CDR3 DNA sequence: TGTGCCAGCAGCCAGGGGACAGGGAAAACTGAAGCTTTCTTT. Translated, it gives CASSQGTGKTEAFF.

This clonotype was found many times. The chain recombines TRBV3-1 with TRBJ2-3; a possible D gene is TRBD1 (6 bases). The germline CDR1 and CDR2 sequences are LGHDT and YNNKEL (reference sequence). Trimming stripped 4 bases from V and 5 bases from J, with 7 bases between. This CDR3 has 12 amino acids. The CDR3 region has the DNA TGTGCCAGCAGCCGACAGGTAGATACGCAGTATTTT. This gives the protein CASSRQVDTQYF.

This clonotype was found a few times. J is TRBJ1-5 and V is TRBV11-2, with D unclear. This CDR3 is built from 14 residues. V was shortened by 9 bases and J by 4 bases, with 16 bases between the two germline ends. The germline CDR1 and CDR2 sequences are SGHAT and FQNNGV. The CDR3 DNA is TGTGCCAGTAGTATACGAGCGGGGAATCAGCCCCAGCATTTT. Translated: CASSIRAGNQPQHF. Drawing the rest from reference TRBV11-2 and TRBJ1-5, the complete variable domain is EAGVAQSPRYKIIEKRQSVAFWCNPISGHATLYWYQQILGQGPKLLIQFQNNGVVDDSQLPKDRFSAERLKGVDSTLKIQPAKLEDSAVYLCASSIRAGNQPQHFGDGTRLSIL.

Here the CDR3 reads CSVKDTYNQPQHF. In nucleotides, the CDR3 is TGCAGCGTTAAGGACACCTACAATCAGCCCCAGCATTTT. The rearrangement links TRBV29-1 to TRBJ1-5; weak D call: TRBD1 (5 bases). V lost 5 bases to trimming and J lost 3 bases, with 11 bases between them. The CDR3 length is 13 residues. The germline V gene has CDR1 SQVTM and CDR2 ANQGSEA.

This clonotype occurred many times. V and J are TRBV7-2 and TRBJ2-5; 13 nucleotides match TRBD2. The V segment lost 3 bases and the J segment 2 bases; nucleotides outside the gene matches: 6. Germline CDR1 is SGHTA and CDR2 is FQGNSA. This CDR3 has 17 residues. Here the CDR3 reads CASSLELAGGSQETQYF. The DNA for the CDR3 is TGTGCCAGCAGCTTGGAACTAGCGGGAGGGTCGCAAGAGACCCAGTACTTC.

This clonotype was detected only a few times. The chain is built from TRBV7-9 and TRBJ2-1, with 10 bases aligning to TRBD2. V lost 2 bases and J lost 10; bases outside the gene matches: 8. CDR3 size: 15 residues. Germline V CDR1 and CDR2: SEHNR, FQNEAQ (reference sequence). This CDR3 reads CASSLLAGVPYEQFF. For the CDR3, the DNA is TGTGCCAGCAGCTTACTAGCGGGAGTTCCCTACGAGCAGTTCTTC.

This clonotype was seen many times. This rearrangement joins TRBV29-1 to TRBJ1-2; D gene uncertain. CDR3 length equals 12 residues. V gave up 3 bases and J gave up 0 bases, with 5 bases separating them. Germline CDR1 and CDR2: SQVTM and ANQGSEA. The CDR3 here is CSVDGANYGYTF. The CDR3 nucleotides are TGCAGCGTTGATGGGGCTAACTATGGCTACACCTTC.

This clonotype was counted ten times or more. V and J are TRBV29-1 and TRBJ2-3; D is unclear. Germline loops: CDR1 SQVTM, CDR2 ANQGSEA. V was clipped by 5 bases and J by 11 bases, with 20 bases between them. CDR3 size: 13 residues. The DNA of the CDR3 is TGCAGCGTTAGCCTCACCCAGCCCCTCAGGCAGTATTTT. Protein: CSVSLTQPLRQYF.

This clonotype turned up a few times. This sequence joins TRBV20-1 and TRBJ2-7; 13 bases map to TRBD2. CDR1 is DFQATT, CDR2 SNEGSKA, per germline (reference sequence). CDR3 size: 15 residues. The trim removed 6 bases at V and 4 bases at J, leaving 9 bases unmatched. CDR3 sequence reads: CSASHGLAGVYEQYF. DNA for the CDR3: TGCAGTGCCTCTCACGGACTAGCGGGAGTTTACGAGCAGTACTTC.

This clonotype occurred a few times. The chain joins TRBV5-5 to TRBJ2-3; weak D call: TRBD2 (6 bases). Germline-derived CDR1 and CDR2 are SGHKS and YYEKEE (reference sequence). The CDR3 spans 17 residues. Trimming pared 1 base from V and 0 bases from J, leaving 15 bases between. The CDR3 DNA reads TGTGCCAGCAGCTTGAACTTTGCGGGAACTAGCACAGATACGCAGTATTTT. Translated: CASSLNFAGTSTDTQYF.

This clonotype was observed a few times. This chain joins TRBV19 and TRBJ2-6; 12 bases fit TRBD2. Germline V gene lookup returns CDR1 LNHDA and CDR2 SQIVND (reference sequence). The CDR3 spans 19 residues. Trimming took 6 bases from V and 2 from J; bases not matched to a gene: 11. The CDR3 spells CASRVRLAGGPPGANVLTF. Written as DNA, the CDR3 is TGTGCCAGTAGGGTCCGGCTAGCGGGAGGGCCTCCTGGGGCCAACGTCCTGACTTTC.

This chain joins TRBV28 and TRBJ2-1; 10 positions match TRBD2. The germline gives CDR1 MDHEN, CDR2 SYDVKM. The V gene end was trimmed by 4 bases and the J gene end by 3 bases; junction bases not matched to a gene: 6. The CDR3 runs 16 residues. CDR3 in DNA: TGTGCCAGCAGTTCCTCTAGCGGGAGTGACTACAATGAGCAGTTCTTC. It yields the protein CASSSSSGSDYNEQFF. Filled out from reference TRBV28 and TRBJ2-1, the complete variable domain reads DVKVTQSSRYLVKRTGEKVFLECVQDMDHENMFWYRQDPGLGLRLIYFSYDVKMKEKGDIPEGYSVSREKKERFSLILESASTNQTSMYLCASSSSSGSDYNEQFFGPGTRLTVL.